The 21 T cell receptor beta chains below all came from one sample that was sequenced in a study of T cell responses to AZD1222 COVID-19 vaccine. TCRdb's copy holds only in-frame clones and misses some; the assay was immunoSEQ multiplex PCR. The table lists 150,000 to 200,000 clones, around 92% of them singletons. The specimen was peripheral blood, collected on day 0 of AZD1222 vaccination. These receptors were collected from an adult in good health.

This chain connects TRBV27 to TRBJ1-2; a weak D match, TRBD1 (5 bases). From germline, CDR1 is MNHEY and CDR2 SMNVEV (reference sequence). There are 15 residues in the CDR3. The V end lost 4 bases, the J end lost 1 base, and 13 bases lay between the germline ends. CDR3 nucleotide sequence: TGTGCCAGCAGTTCGCGGAGGAGGGGTAACTATGGCTACACCTTC. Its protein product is CASSSRRRGNYGYTF.

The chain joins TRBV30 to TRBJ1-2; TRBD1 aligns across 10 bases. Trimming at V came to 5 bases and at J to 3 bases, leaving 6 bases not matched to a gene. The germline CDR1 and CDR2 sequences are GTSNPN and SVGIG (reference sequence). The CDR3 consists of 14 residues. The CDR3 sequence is CAWAPGTGDYGYTF. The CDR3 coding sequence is TGTGCCTGGGCCCCCGGGACAGGGGACTATGGCTACACCTTC.

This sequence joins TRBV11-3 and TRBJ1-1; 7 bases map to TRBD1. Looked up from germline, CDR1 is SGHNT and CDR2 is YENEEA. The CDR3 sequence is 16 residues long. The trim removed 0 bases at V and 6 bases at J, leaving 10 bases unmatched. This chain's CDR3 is CASSLDGRQGVPEAFF. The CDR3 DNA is TGTGCCAGCAGCTTAGACGGTCGACAGGGAGTCCCTGAAGCTTTCTTT.

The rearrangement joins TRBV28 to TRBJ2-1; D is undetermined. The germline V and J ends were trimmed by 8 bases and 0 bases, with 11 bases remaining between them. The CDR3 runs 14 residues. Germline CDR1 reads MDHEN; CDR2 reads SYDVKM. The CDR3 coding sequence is TGTGCCAGCTCCCTCCTAGGCTCCTACAATGAGCAGTTCTTC. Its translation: CASSLLGSYNEQFF.

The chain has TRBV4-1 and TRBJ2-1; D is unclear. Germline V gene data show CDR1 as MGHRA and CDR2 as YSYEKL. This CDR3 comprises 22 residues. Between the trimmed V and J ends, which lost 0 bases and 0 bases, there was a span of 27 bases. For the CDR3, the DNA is TGCGCCAGCAGCCAAGATCTCCCTTCCGGTCCGTTTCTAAGCTTCTCCTACAATGAGCAGTTCTTC. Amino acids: CASSQDLPSGPFLSFSYNEQFF.

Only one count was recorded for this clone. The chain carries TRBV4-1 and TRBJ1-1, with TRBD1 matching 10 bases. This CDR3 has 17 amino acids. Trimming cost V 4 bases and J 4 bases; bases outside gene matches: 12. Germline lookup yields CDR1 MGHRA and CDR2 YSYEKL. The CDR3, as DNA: TGCGCCAGCAGCCTAACCCTGACAGGGGGCACGCGCACTGAAGCTTTCTTT. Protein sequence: CASSLTLTGGTRTEAFF.

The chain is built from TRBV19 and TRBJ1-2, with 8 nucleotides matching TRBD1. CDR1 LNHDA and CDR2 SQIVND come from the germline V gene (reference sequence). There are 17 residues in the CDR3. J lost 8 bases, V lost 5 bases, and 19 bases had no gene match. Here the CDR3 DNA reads TGTGCCAGTAGTTTCACGACCGGGACAGGCCCCCGGGGAGGCTACACCTTC. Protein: CASSFTTGTGPRGGYTF.

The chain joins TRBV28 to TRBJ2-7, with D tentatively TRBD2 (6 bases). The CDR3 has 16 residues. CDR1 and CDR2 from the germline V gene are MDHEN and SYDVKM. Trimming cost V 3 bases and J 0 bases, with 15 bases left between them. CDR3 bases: TGTGCCAGCAGTTTCGGGCCGGGACTCGCCTCCTACGAGCAGTACTTC. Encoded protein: CASSFGPGLASYEQYF.

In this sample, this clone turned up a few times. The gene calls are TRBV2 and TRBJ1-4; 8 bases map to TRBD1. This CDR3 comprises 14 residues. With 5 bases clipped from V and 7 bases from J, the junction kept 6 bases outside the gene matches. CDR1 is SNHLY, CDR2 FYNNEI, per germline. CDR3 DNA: TGTGCCAGCAGTTCAGACAGGGGTGGTGAAAAACTGTTTTTT. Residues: CASSSDRGGEKLFF.

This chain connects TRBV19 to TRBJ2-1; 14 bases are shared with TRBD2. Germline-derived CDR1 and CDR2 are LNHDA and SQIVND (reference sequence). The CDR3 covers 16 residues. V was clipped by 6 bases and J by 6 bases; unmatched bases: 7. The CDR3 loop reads CASSPRLAGGLNEQFF. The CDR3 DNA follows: TGTGCCAGTAGCCCGCGACTAGCGGGAGGGCTCAATGAGCAGTTCTTC.

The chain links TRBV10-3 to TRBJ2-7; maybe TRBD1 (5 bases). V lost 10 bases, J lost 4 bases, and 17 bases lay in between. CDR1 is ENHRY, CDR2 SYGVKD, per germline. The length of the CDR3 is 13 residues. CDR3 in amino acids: CATQTAGNYEQYF. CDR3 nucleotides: TGTGCCACCCAGACAGCCGGAAATTACGAGCAGTACTTC.

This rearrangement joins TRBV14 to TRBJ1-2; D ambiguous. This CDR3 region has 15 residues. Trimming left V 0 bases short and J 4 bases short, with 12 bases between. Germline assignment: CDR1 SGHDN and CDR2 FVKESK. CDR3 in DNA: TGTGCCAGCAGCCAAGAAGAGGGCAGGACCTATGGCTACACCTTC. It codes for CASSQEEGRTYGYTF.

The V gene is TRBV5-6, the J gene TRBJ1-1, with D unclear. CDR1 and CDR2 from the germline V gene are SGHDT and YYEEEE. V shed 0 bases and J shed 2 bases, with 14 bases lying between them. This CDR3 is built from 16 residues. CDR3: CASSLEWPLTNTEAFF. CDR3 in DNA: TGTGCCAGCAGCTTGGAGTGGCCTCTGACTAACACTGAAGCTTTCTTT. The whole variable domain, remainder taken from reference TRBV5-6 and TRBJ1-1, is DAGVTQSPTHLIKTRGQQVTLRCSPKSGHDTVSWYQQALGQGPQFIFQYYEEEERQRGNFPDRFSGHQFPNYSSELNVNALLLGDSALYLCASSLEWPLTNTEAFFGQGTRLTVV.

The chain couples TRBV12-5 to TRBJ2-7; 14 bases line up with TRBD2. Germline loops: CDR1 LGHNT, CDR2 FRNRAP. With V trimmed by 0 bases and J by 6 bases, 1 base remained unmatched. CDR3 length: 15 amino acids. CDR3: CASGLVGLAGGEQYF. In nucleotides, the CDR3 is TGTGCTAGTGGTTTGGTAGGACTAGCGGGAGGCGAGCAGTACTTC.

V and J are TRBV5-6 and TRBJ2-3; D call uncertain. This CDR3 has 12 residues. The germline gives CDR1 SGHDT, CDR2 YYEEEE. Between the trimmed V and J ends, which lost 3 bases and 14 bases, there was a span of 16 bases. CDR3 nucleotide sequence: TGTGCCAGCAGCTCCGAGAGACTTTTCTGGTATTTT. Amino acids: CASSSERLFWYF. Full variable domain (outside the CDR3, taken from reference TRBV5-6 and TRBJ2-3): DAGVTQSPTHLIKTRGQQVTLRCSPKSGHDTVSWYQQALGQGPQFIFQYYEEEERQRGNFPDRFSGHQFPNYSSELNVNALLLGDSALYLCASSSERLFWYFGPGTRLTVL.

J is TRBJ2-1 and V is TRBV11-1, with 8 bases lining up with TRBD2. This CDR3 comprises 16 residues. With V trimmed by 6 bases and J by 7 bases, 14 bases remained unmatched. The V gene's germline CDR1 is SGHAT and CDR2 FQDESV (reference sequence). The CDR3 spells CASSPSFAGGLNEQFF. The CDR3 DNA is TGTGCCAGCAGTCCTAGCTTCGCGGGGGGTTTAAATGAGCAGTTCTTC. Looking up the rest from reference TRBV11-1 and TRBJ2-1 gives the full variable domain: EAEVAQSPRYKITEKSQAVAFWCDPISGHATLYWYRQILGQGPELLVQFQDESVVDDSQLPKDRFSAERLKGVDSTLKIQPAELGDSAMYLCASSPSFAGGLNEQFFGPGTRLTVL.

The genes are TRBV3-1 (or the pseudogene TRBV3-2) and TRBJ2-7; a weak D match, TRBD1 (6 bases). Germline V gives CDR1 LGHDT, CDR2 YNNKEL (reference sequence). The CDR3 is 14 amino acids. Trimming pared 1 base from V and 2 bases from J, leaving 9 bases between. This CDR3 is CASSQGTVTYEQYF. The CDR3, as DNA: TGTGCCAGCAGCCAAGGGACAGTTACCTACGAGCAGTACTTC.

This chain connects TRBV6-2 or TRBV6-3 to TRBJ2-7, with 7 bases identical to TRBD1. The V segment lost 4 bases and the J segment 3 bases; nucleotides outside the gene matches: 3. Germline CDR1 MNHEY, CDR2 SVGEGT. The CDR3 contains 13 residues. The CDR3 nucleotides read TGTGCCAGCAGTTTCGGACAGGACTACGAGCAGTACTTC. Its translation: CASSFGQDYEQYF.

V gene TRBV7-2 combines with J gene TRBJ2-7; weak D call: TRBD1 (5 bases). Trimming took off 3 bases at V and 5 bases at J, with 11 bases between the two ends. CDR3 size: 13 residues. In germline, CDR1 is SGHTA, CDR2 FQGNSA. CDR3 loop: CASSFSGAHEQYF. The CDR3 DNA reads TGTGCCAGCAGCTTCAGTGGGGCCCACGAGCAGTACTTC.

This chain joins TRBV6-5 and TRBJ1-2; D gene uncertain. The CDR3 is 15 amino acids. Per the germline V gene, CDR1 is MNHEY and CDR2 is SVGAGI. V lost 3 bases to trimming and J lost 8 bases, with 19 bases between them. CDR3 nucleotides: TGTGCCAGCAGTTATAATGCCCGACTCTTGGAGGGCTACACCTTC. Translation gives CASSYNARLLEGYTF.

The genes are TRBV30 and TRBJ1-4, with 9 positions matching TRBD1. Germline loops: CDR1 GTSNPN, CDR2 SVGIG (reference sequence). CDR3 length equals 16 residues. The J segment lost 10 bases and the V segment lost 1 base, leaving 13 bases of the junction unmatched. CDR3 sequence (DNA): TGTGCCTGGAGTGCGGCGCGGGACAGGGTCTTTGGAAAACTGTTTTTT. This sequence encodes CAWSAARDRVFGKLFF.